This T cell receptor (beta chain) stems from a study of T cell responses to AZD1222 COVID-19 vaccine. The repertoire was sequenced with immunoSEQ multiplex PCR; TCRdb's copy has only in-frame clones and lacks some. The sample lists about 85,000 clones; roughly 88% were seen once. This TCR came from an adult in good health. The sequencing here drew on peripheral blood, taken on day 0 of MenACWY control vaccination.

The CDR3 DNA reads as TGTGCCATCAAGGGGGGGAGCTCCTACGAGCAGTACTTC. Its translation is CAIKGGSSYEQYF. The rearrangement links TRBV10-3 to TRBJ2-7; tentatively, D is TRBD2 (7 bases). Per the germline V gene, CDR1 is ENHRY and CDR2 is SYGVKD. The CDR3 has 13 amino acids. V gave up 7 bases and J gave up 0 bases, with 10 bases separating them.